This entry describes one T cell receptor beta chain. Its antigen is as yet unknown. The sorting of PBMCs gave CD4+ and CD8+ T cells. The data are from a study of CD8+ T cells in alopecia areata. Study findings and constraints: Sequencing of scalp samples also captures resident alphabeta T cells of normal skin. Mouse data revealed clearer TCR sharing than patient data did, a gap possibly tied to HLA. Scalp lesions, especially in alopecia totalis/universalis, had higher clonality than normal scalp.

RNA extraction and reverse transcription yielded cDNA as sequencing template. Using immunoSEQ multiplex PCR, the repertoire was profiled, and TCRdb retains in-frame clones only, with some absent. The sample consists of under 250,000 clones, roughly 56% of them appearing once. Germline V gene lookup returns CDR1 MGHRA and CDR2 YSYEKL. This CDR3 region has 14 residues. The V and J ends lost 1 base and 6 bases respectively, with 11 bases between them. The rearrangement uses TRBV4-1 and TRBJ2-3; a possible D gene is TRBD2 (6 bases). The sequence came from a human donor in good health. Input material: CD8+ T cells sorted from blood. The CDR3 coding sequence is TGCGCCAGCAGCCAAGGTGGCGGGGACGATACGCAGTATTTT. It translates to CASSQGGGDDTQYF.